This TCR beta chain stems from a study of blood T cell repertoires in COVID-19. Across the whole study: PBMCs, B-cell-depleted T cells, or T cells were the source of the cDNA or gDNA that made up the material.

This clone showed up many times. Authors' processing steps: By means of reference gene primer amplification, nucleated cell counts were estimated. Repertoires were generated with immunoSEQ multiplex PCR, while TCRdb's copy carries only in-frame clones and drops some. D and trimming come from the DNA, and the V and J calls and clone size come from that table. Among some 96,000 clones listed, around four fifths were seen once. Trimming at V came to 5 bases and at J to 0 bases, leaving 7 bases not matched to a gene. The CDR3 has 18 amino acids. Germline V gene data show CDR1 as SGHAT and CDR2 as FQNNGV. The TCR originated in a man between 50 and 59 years old with active or convalescent COVID-19. The rearrangement uses TRBV11-2 and TRBJ1-4; 12 nucleotides match TRBD1. Sequencing used peripheral blood. The CDR3 loop is CASSRGTGGESTNEKLFF. CDR3 nucleotide sequence: TGTGCCAGCAGCCGTGGGACAGGGGGCGAATCAACTAATGAAAAACTGTTTTTT.